This paragraph reports one T cell receptor (beta chain). No antigen is known for it. In germline, CDR1 is SGHVS, CDR2 FNYEAQ. Trimming at V came to 5 bases and at J to 4 bases, leaving 7 bases not matched to a gene. CDR3 length: 15 residues. This entry is derived from a study of shared clonotypes between healthy human individuals. General study findings and limits: Genetic and exposure-history diversity was limited by the small donor number.

In the naive CD8 group, cells lacked CD45RO and were positively selected for CCR7, so terminally differentiated effector memory CD45RA+ cells were left out. There were only Caucasian adults among the donors, and all lived in Nashville, Tennessee. Profiling relied on immunoSEQ multiplex PCR, and the TCRdb table lists in-frame clones only, not all of them. The repertoire consists of 700,000 to 950,000 clones, with about 97% occurring once and the leading ten covering about 0.25%. The chain has TRBV7-6 and TRBJ1-4; 7 bases map to TRBD1. Source material: naive CD8+ T cells sorted from blood. This sequence originates from a man in his thirties or forties in good health. The CDR3 DNA follows: TGTGCCAGCAGCACGGGGGGACAGCTTAATGAAAAACTGTTTTTT. It codes for CASSTGGQLNEKLFF.